A selection of T cell receptor beta chains follows, all from one sample in a study of response to subunit inactivated influenza vaccine. TCRdb re-derived calls from the RT-PCR reads in MiXCR, one entry per CDR3 protein. The sample has around 570,000 distinct CDR3 sequences, approximately 10% seen once. These data were also reused for a study on T cells expressing NK-cell markers.

The specimen was PBMCs from blood, collected on the day of vaccination. These receptors all stem from a man in his forties or fifties who received an inactivated influenza vaccine. CDR3s include the opening cysteine and the closing phenylalanine or tryptophan. The D gene is left open where the match is weak. Size tells how often a clone was seen (once, few, many) or the class of an expanded clone, and some rows leave it out.

v_gene	j_gene	abundance	d_gene	CDR3nt	CDR3aa
TRBV28	TRBJ1-5	many	TRBD1	TGTGCCAGCAGGATAACCGGGACAGGGGTGGCTCAGCCCCAGCATTTT	CASRITGTGVAQPQHF
TRBV29-1	TRBJ2-7	.	TRBD1	TGCAGCGTCACAAACCGGGACAGGGAGGCCAACGAGCAGTACTTC	CSVTNRDREANEQYF
TRBV5-1	TRBJ2-4	many	.	TGCGCCAGCAGCTTGGGAGGGCCCGGAAACATTCAGTACTTC	CASSLGGPGNIQYF
TRBV6-2/TRBV6-3	TRBJ1-1	.	.	TGTGCCAGCAGTTACGGGGGTTTAGACACTGAAGCTTTCTTT	CASSYGGLDTEAFF
TRBV27	TRBJ2-2	few	.	TGTGCCAGCAGTTTAACACGGGGGTCCGGGGAGCTGTTTTTT	CASSLTRGSGELFF
TRBV18	TRBJ2-7	.	.	TGTGCCAGCTCACCACTCCAGGAGGGGCCCTACGAGCAGTACTTC	CASSPLQEGPYEQYF
TRBV4-2	TRBJ1-6	many	.	TGTGCCAGCAGCCAAGAGGCCGGGACATCCTATAATTCACCCCTCCACTTT	CASSQEAGTSYNSPLHF
TRBV11-2	TRBJ2-5	.	.	TGTGCCAGCAGCCGGACTGCAGCTCAAGAGACCCAGTACTTC	CASSRTAAQETQYF
TRBV5-1	TRBJ1-1	.	TRBD1	TGCGCCAGCAAACAGGGGGTTGGAGACACTGAAGCTTTCTTT	CASKQGVGDTEAFF
TRBV6-2/TRBV6-3	TRBJ2-1	many	.	TGTGCCAGCAGCAGGACGGCTGCCTACAATGAGCAGTTCTTC	CASSRTAAYNEQFF
TRBV10-3	TRBJ2-2	.	.	TGTGCCATCAGCAGTGCGACGGGGCAGGGGACCGGGGAGCTGTTTTTT	CAISSATGQGTGELFF
TRBV7-8	TRBJ2-3	many	TRBD2	TGTGCCAGCAGCGGCCGTATCCTAGCGGGAGGGGGGGCAGATACGCAGTATTTT	CASSGRILAGGGADTQYF
TRBV5-1	TRBJ2-3	many	.	TGCGCCAGCAGGATTAGCACAGATACGCAGTATTTT	CASRISTDTQYF
TRBV6-1	TRBJ2-7	once	TRBD1	TGTGCCAGCAGTCGCCGACAGGGTGAAGGTGAGCAGTACTTC	CASSRRQGEGEQYF
TRBV10-3	TRBJ1-6	.	.	TGTGCCATCAGTGAGGATGATAGTTCACCCCTCCACTTT	CAISEDDSSPLHF
TRBV12-3/TRBV12-4	TRBJ1-5	few	.	TGTGCCAGCTCGATACAGAGCCAGCCCCAGCATTTT	CASSIQSQPQHF
TRBV29-1	TRBJ1-1	many	TRBD1	TGCAGCGTTTCCTACGGGACAGGGAGCACTGAAGCTTTCTTT	CSVSYGTGSTEAFF
TRBV20-1	TRBJ2-1	.	TRBD1	TGCAGTGCTACCCAACCGACAGGGGGCTCCTACAATGAGCAGTTCTTC	CSATQPTGGSYNEQFF
TRBV7-2	TRBJ2-1	.	.	TGTGCCAGCAGCTATGCCACGGGGTACAATGAGCAGTTCTTC	CASSYATGYNEQFF
TRBV5-6	TRBJ1-2	.	TRBD1	TGTGCCAGCAGCCGGGACAGGTCCTCTGGCTACACCTTC	CASSRDRSSGYTF
TRBV5-5	TRBJ2-5	.	TRBD1	TGTGCCAGCAGCAGACCCGGACAGGGCCTCTATGAGACCCAGTACTTC	CASSRPGQGLYETQYF
TRBV4-1	TRBJ2-5	few	TRBD2	TGCGCCAGCAGCCGAGGACTAGCGGGGGGTCCGGAGACCCAGTACTTC	CASSRGLAGGPETQYF
TRBV20-1	TRBJ2-3	many	TRBD2	TGCAGTGCCCTCGAGCGGGGGGCAGGTGATACGCAGTATTTT	CSALERGAGDTQYF
TRBV12-3/TRBV12-4	TRBJ2-1	.	TRBD2	TGTGCCAGCAGTTTATATCTAGGTGCTAGCGGTGGGCAGTTCTTC	CASSLYLGASGGQFF
TRBV9	TRBJ1-6	few	.	TGTGCCAGCAGCGTATCAGGGATCGATTCACCCCTCCACTTT	CASSVSGIDSPLHF
TRBV28	TRBJ2-1	many	TRBD1	TGTGCCAGCAAACCCACAGGGGGCGCTTACAATGAGCAGTTCTTC	CASKPTGGAYNEQFF
TRBV7-3	TRBJ2-1	many	.	TGTGCCAGCAGCCCATGGGGGCTCAATGAGCAGTTCTTC	CASSPWGLNEQFF
TRBV27	TRBJ1-5	few	TRBD1	TGTGCCAGCAGTTTATCTGGCTACAGGGGGTCCACTCTTAATCGCAATCAGCCCCAGCATTTT	CASSLSGYRGSTLNRNQPQHF
TRBV4-3	TRBJ2-1	many	.	TGCGCCAGCAGCCAAGATCTGCTAATGGCCAGTGAGCAGTTCTTC	CASSQDLLMASEQFF
TRBV29-1	TRBJ1-6	many	.	TGCAGCGTCTGGCCCCCCGCGGGTAATTCACCCCTCCACTTT	CSVWPPAGNSPLHF
TRBV2	TRBJ1-1	.	.	TGTGCCAGCAGTCCCGGGCCCAGGGCTGAAGCTTTCTTT	CASSPGPRAEAFF
TRBV29-1	TRBJ2-1	few	TRBD1	TGCAGCGTTGCAAACAGGGGGTTAAGCTCCTACAATGAGCAGTTCTTC	CSVANRGLSSYNEQFF
TRBV28	TRBJ2-7	.	TRBD1	TGTGCCAGCAGCGCCCTCGGACAGGGGGGCTCCTACGAGCAGTACTTC	CASSALGQGGSYEQYF
TRBV4-1	TRBJ1-3	few	.	TGCGCCAGCAGCCAAGATAGGCCCTGGGGGGGAAACACCATATATTTT	CASSQDRPWGGNTIYF
TRBV11-2	TRBJ2-1	many	TRBD2	TGTGCCAGCAGCTTAGTTTCCCACGGGACTACCAAATACAATGAGCAGTTCTTC	CASSLVSHGTTKYNEQFF
TRBV4-1	TRBJ2-1	few	TRBD2	TGCGCCAGCAGCAACGGACTAGCGGGGGCCAACTACAATGAGCAGTTCTTC	CASSNGLAGANYNEQFF
TRBV5-5	TRBJ1-4	many	TRBD1	TGTGCCAGCAGCCTACCGGGACAGGGTGGTGAAAAACTGTTTTTT	CASSLPGQGGEKLFF
TRBV7-9	TRBJ2-7	.	.	TGTGCCAGCAGCCCGGGACTGCGGGGTATCGAGCAGTACTTC	CASSPGLRGIEQYF
TRBV18	TRBJ2-2	.	.	TGTGCCAGCTCACCCAGGGGAAGCACCGGGGAGCTGTTTTTT	CASSPRGSTGELFF
TRBV6-2/TRBV6-3	TRBJ1-2	.	TRBD1	TGTGCCAGCAGTTCCAGGGGGCTATGGGACTACACCTTC	CASSSRGLWDYTF
TRBV14	TRBJ2-3	many	.	TGTGCCAGCAGCCCCTTCCAGGGGGGTGGAAGCACAGATACGCAGTATTTT	CASSPFQGGGSTDTQYF
TRBV20-1	TRBJ2-2	.	.	TGCAGTGCTAGAGATCTCCGGAAGGACACCGGGGAGCTGTTTTTT	CSARDLRKDTGELFF
TRBV20-1	TRBJ2-3	.	TRBD2	TGCAGTGCCACTAGCGGAGGCACAGATACGCAGTATTTT	CSATSGGTDTQYF
TRBV20-1	TRBJ2-1	many	TRBD2	TGCAGTGCTAGAGATATGGCGGGAGGGGGGGAGGAGCAGTTCTTC	CSARDMAGGGEEQFF
TRBV5-5	TRBJ2-7	few	TRBD2	TGTGCCAGCAGCCCGGACGCTAGCGGGAGGGTCTACGAGCAGTACTTC	CASSPDASGRVYEQYF
TRBV12-3/TRBV12-4	TRBJ1-5	few	.	TGTGCCAGCAGTTTTGGGCCAGGGGAGTATAGCAATCAGCCCCAGCATTTT	CASSFGPGEYSNQPQHF
TRBV20-1	TRBJ2-7	.	TRBD2	TGCAGTGCTCTTAGCGGGAGTTCCTACGAGCAGTACTTC	CSALSGSSYEQYF
TRBV4-2	TRBJ2-1	.	.	TGTGCCAGCAACCGGCCGCAGACAGGTGAGCAGTTCTTC	CASNRPQTGEQFF
TRBV5-4	TRBJ2-2	.	.	TGTGCCAGCAGCTTGGCGCTGGGCAGGGCTGCCGGGGAGCTGTTTTTT	CASSLALGRAAGELFF
TRBV12-3/TRBV12-4	TRBJ2-7	.	TRBD1	TGTGCCAGCAGATCCCGGGACAGGGGATACGAGCAGTACTTC	CASRSRDRGYEQYF
TRBV5-1	TRBJ2-5	.	.	TGCGCCAGCAGCTCCTGGACAGTACAAGAGACCCAGTACTTC	CASSSWTVQETQYF